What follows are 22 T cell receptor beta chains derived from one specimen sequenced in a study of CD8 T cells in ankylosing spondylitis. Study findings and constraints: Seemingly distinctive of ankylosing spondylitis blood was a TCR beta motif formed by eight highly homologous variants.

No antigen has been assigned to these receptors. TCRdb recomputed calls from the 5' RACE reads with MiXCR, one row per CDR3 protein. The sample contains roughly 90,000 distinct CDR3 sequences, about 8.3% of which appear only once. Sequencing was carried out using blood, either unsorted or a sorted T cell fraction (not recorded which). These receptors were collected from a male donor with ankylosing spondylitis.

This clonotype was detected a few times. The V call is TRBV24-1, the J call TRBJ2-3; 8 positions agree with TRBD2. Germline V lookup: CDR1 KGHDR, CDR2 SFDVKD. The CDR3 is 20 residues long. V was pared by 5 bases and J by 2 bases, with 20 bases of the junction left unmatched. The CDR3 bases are TGTGCCACCAGTGGGTCAAGGGGACTAGACTGGGTTAAGCACACAGATACGCAGTATTTT. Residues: CATSGSRGLDWVKHTDTQYF.

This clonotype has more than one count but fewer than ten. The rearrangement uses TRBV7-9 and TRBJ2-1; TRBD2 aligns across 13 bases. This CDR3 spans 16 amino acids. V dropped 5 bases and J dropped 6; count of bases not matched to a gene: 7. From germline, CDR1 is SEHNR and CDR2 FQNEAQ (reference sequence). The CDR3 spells CASSPTSGRSVNEQFF. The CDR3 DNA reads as TGTGCCAGCAGCCCGACTAGCGGGAGGAGCGTCAATGAGCAGTTCTTC.

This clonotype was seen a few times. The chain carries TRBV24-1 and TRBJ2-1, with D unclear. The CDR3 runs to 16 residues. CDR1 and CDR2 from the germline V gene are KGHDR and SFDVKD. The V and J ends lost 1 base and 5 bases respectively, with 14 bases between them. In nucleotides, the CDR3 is TGTGCCACCAGTGATTTAGACGAAGATCTCGACAATGAGCAGTTCTTC. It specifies CATSDLDEDLDNEQFF.

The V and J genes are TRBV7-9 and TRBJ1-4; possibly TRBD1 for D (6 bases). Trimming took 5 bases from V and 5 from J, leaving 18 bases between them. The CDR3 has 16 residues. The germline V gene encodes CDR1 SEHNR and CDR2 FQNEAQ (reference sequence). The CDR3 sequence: CASSLGAGALNEKLFF. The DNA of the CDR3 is TGTGCCAGCAGCCTCGGGGCAGGGGCCCTAAATGAAAAACTGTTTTTT. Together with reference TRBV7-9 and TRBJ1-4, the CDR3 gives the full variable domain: DTGVSQNPRHKITKRGQNVTFRCDPISEHNRLYWYRQTLGQGPEFLTYFQNEAQLEKSRLLSDRFSAERPKGSFSTLEIQRTEQGDSAMYLCASSLGAGALNEKLFFGSGTQLSVL.

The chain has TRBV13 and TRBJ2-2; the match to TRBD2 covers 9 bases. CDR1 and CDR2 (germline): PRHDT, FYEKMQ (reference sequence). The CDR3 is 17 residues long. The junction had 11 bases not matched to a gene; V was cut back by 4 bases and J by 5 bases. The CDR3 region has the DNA TGTGCCAGCAGCTCGACCTTTAGCGGGAGAGTTACCGGGGAGCTGTTTTTT. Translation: CASSSTFSGRVTGELFF.

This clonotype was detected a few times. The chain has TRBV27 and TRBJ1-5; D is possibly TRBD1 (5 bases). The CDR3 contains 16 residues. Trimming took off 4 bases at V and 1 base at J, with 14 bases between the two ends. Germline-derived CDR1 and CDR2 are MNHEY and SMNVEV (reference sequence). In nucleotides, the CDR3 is TGTGCCAGCAGTTCCCTTGGGGGATCGAGCAATCAGCCCCAGCATTTT. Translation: CASSSLGGSSNQPQHF.

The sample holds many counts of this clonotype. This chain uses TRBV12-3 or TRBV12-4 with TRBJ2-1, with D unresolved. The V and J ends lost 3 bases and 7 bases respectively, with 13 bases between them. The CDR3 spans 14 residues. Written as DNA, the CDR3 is TGTGCCAGCAGTTTGTTTTTGGTTGATAATGAGCAGTTCTTC. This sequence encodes CASSLFLVDNEQFF.

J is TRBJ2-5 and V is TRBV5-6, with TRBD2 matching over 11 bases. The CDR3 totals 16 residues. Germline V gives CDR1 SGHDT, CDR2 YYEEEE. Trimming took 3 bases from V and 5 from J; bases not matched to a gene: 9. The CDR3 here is CASSSGTSGLWETQYF. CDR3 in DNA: TGTGCCAGCAGCTCCGGGACTAGCGGACTATGGGAGACCCAGTACTTC.

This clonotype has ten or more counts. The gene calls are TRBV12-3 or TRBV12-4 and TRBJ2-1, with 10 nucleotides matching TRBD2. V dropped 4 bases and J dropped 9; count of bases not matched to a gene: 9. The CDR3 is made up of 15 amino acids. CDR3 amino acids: CASSSEAGGPVEQFF. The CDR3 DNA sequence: TGTGCCAGCAGTTCAGAAGCGGGAGGGCCGGTTGAGCAGTTCTTC.

The CDR3 DNA reads as TGCGCCAGCAGCTTGACCACTAGCGGGATTACTCCCGGGAACAATGAGCAGTTCTTC. Amino acids: CASSLTTSGITPGNNEQFF. V and J are TRBV5-1 and TRBJ2-1, with 10 bases fitting TRBD2. The CDR3 is 19 residues long. Germline CDR1 and CDR2: SGHRS and YFSETQ. The V segment lost 1 base and the J segment 5 bases; nucleotides outside the gene matches: 15.

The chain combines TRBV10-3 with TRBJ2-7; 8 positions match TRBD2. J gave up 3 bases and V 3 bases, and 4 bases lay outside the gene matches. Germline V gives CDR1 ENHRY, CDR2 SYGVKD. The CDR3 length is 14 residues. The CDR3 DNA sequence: TGTGCCATCAGTGAACCGGGAGGGGACTACGAGCAGTACTTC. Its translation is CAISEPGGDYEQYF.

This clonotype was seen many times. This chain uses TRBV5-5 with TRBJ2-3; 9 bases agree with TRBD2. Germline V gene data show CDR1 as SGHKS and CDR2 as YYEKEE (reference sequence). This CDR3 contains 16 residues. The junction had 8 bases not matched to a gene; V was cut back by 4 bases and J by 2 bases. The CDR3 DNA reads TGTGCCAGCAGCCGGGGGCTAGCGGGACCCACAGATACGCAGTATTTT. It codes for CASSRGLAGPTDTQYF.

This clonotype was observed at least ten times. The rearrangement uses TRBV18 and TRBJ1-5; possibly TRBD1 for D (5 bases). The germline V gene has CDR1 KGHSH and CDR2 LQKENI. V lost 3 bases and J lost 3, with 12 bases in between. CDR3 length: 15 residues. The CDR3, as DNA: TGTGCCAGCTCACCTTTTCAGGGTCTCAATCAGCCCCAGCATTTT. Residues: CASSPFQGLNQPQHF.

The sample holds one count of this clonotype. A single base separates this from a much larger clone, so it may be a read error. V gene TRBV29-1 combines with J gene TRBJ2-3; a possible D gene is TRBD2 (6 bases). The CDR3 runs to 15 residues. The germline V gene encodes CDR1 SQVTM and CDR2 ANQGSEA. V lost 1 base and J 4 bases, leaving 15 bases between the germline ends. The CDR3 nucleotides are TGCAGCGTTGAAGGGACTATTAGGTTCTCAGATACGCAGTATTTT. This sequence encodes CSVEGTIRFSDTQYF.

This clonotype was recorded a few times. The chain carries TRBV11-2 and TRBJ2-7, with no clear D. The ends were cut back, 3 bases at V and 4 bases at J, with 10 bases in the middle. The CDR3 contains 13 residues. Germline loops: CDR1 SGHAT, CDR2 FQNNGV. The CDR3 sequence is CASSFGIFYEQYF. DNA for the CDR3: TGTGCCAGCAGCTTTGGGATTTTTTACGAGCAGTACTTC. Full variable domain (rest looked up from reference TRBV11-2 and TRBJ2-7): EAGVAQSPRYKIIEKRQSVAFWCNPISGHATLYWYQQILGQGPKLLIQFQNNGVVDDSQLPKDRFSAERLKGVDSTLKIQPAKLEDSAVYLCASSFGIFYEQYFGPGTRLTVT.

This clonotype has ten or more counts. Written as DNA, the CDR3 is TGTGCCAGCAGCACTAGGGACAACCAGCAGTTCTTC. The encoded protein is CASSTRDNQQFF. The chain joins TRBV7-9 to TRBJ2-1, with D perhaps matching TRBD1 (6 bases). Trimming took off 5 bases at V and 11 bases at J, with 13 bases between the two ends. The CDR3 has 12 residues. The germline CDR1 and CDR2 sequences are SEHNR and FQNEAQ (reference sequence).

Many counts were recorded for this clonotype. CDR3 sequence: CASSEAAGGPYEQYF. The DNA of the CDR3 is TGTGCCAGCAGTGAAGCAGCGGGAGGGCCCTACGAGCAGTACTTC. The gene calls are TRBV25-1 and TRBJ2-7; 10 bases align to TRBD2. The CDR3 spans 15 residues. Germline V gene sequence: CDR1 MGHDK, CDR2 SYGVNS. J was trimmed by 2 bases and V by 2 bases; bases with no gene match: 3.

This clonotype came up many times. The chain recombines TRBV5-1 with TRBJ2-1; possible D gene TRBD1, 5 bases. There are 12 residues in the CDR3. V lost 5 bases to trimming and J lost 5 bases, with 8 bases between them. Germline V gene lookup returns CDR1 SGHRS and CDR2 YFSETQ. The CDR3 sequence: CASSQGHNEQFF. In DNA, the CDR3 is TGCGCCAGCAGTCAGGGTCACAATGAGCAGTTCTTC.

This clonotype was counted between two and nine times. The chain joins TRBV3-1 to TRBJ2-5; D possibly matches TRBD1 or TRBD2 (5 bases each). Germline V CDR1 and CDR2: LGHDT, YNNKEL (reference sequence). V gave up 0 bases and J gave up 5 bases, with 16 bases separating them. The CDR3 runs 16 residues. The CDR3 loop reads CASSQDWGSNAETQYF. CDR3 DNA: TGTGCCAGCAGCCAAGATTGGGGGTCCAACGCGGAGACCCAGTACTTC.

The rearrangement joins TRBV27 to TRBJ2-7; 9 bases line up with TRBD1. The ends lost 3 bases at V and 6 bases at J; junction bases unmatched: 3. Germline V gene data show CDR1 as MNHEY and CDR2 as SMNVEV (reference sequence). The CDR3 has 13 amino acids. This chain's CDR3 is CASSLDRGGEQYF. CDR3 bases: TGTGCCAGCAGTTTGGACAGGGGAGGCGAGCAGTACTTC.

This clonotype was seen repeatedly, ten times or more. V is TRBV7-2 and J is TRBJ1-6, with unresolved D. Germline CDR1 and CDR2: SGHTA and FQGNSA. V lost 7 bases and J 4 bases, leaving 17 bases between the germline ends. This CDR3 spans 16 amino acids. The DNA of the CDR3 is TGTGCCAGCACCCCGCCCGACGGCCCTTATAATTCACCCCTCCACTTT. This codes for CASTPPDGPYNSPLHF.

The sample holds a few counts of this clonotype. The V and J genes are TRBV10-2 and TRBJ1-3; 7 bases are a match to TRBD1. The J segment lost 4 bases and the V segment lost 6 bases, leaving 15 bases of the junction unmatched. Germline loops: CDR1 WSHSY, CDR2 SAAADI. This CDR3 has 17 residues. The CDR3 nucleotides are TGCGCCAGCAGCCCGGGACAGAGGTTGGTGGACGGAAACACCATATATTTT. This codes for CASSPGQRLVDGNTIYF.